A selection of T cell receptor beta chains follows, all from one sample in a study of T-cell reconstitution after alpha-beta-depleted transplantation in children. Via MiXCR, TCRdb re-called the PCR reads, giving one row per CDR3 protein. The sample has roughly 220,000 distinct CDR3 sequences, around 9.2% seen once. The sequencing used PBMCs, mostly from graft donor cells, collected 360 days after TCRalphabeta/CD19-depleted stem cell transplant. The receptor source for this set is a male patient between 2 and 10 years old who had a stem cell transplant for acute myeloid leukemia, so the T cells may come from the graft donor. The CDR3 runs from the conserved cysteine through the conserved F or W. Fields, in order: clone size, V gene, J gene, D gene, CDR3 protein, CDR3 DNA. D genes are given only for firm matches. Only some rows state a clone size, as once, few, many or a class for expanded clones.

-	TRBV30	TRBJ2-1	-	CAWSRPTGRGDNEQFF	TGTGCCTGGAGTCGTCCAACAGGGAGGGGGGACAATGAGCAGTTCTTC
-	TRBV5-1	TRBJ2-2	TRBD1	CASSLGVDRDDRELFF	TGCGCCAGCAGCTTGGGTGTTGACAGGGATGACCGGGAGCTGTTTTTT
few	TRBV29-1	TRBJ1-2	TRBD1	CSGIQGLGGYTF	TGCAGCGGTATACAGGGGCTAGGAGGCTACACCTTC
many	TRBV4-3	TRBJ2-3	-	CASSQTPIGTSTDTQYF	TGCGCCAGCAGCCAAACCCCCATAGGAACTAGCACAGATACGCAGTATTTT
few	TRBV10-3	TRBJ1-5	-	CAIGDFESQPQHF	TGTGCCATCGGAGATTTTGAGAGTCAGCCCCAGCATTTT
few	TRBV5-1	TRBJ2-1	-	CASSVPPGADNEQFF	TGCGCCAGCAGCGTCCCCCCGGGGGCGGACAATGAGCAGTTCTTC
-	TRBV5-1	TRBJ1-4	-	CASSLEFGGEKLFF	TGCGCCAGCAGCCTAGAGTTTGGGGGTGAAAAACTGTTTTTT
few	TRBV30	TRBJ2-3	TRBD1	CAWSRTGTAADTQYF	TGTGCCTGGAGCCGTACCGGGACAGCCGCAGATACGCAGTATTTT
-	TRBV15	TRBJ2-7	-	CATSRPGWDSYEQYF	TGTGCCACCAGCAGGCCGGGCTGGGACTCCTACGAGCAGTACTTC
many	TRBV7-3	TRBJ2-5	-	CASSFTSGTQETQYF	TGTGCCAGCAGCTTCACATCAGGAACCCAAGAGACCCAGTACTTC
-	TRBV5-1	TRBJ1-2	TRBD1	CASSWGQGALGYTF	TGCGCCAGCAGCTGGGGACAGGGGGCATTGGGCTACACCTTC
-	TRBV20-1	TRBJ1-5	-	CSARPHGPSNQPQHF	TGCAGTGCTAGACCCCACGGGCCAAGCAATCAGCCCCAGCATTTT
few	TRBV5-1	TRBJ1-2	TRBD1	CASTLDRQYGYTF	TGCGCCAGCACCTTGGACAGGCAGTATGGCTACACCTTC
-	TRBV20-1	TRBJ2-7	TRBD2	CSASGLAGLRDEQYF	TGCAGTGCTAGCGGCCTAGCGGGACTCCGGGACGAGCAGTACTTC
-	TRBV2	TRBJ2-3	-	CASSVEGADTQYF	TGTGCCAGCAGTGTGGAGGGGGCAGATACGCAGTATTTT
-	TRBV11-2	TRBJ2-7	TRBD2	CASSKGATSGDEQYF	TGTGCCAGCAGTAAGGGGGCGACTAGCGGCGACGAGCAGTACTTC
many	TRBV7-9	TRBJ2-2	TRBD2	CASSDRDAGLAAGELFF	TGTGCCAGCAGCGACCGCGACGCGGGACTAGCTGCCGGGGAGCTGTTTTTT
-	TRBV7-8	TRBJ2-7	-	CASSSRLWGLYEQYF	TGTGCCAGCAGCTCGCGCCTGTGGGGACTCTACGAGCAGTACTTC
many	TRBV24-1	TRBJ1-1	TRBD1	CATSDWVTGGGLAFF	TGTGCCACCAGTGATTGGGTGACAGGGGGCGGGTTAGCTTTCTTT
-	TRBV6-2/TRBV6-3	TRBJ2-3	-	CASSRSHSLDTQYF	TGTGCCAGCAGTCGCTCTCACTCCTTGGATACGCAGTATTTT
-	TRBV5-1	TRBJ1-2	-	CASSLERVDDGYTF	TGCGCCAGCAGCTTGGAAAGGGTGGATGATGGCTACACCTTC
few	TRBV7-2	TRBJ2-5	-	CASSLSGGEIQETQYF	TGTGCCAGCAGCCTGAGCGGCGGGGAGATCCAAGAGACCCAGTACTTC
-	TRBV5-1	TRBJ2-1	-	CASSLGDSSYNEQFF	TGCGCCAGCAGCTTGGGGGACTCCTCCTACAATGAGCAGTTCTTC
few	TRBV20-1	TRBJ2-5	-	CSARPGPKETQYF	TGCAGTGCTAGGCCGGGCCCGAAAGAGACCCAGTACTTC
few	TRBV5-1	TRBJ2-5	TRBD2	CASSLAGLAGPQETQYF	TGCGCCAGCAGCTTGGCTGGACTAGCGGGCCCCCAAGAGACCCAGTACTTC
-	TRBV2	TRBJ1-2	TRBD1	CASSEAFGQVNYGYTF	TGTGCCAGCAGTGAAGCGTTTGGACAGGTCAACTATGGCTACACCTTC
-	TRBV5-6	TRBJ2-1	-	CAMAPGQLCNEQFF	TGTGCCATGGCCCCCGGGCAACTCTGCAATGAGCAGTTCTTC
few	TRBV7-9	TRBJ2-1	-	CASFDAYNEQFF	TGTGCCAGCTTCGACGCGTACAATGAGCAGTTCTTC
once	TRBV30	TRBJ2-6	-	CAWTTTPSGANVLTF	TGTGCCTGGACTACGACACCTTCTGGGGCCAACGTCCTGACTTTC
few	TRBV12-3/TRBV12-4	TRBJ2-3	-	CASSRQNTQYF	TGTGCCAGCAGCCGACAGAATACGCAGTATTTT
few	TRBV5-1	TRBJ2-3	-	CASSLPGTEDYSGTQYF	TGCGCCAGCAGCTTGCCTGGGACCGAGGATTATTCTGGTACGCAGTATTTT
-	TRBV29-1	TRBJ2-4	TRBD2	CSVEETSGTFLAKNIQYF	TGCAGCGTTGAAGAGACTAGCGGGACTTTCCTAGCCAAAAACATTCAGTACTTC
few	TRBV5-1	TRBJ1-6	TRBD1	CASSFKPGQVWNLHF	TGCGCCAGCAGCTTCAAGCCGGGACAGGTGTGGAACCTCCACTTT
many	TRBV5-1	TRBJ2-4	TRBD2	CASSPSSGGDIQYF	TGCGCCAGCAGCCCCAGCTCGGGGGGGGACATTCAGTACTTC
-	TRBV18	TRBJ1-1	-	CASSPQEGWEMNTEAFF	TGTGCCAGCTCACCGCAAGAGGGATGGGAGATGAACACTGAAGCTTTCTTT
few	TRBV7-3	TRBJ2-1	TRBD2	CASSPKASGRYEQFF	TGTGCCAGCAGCCCAAAGGCTAGCGGGAGGTATGAGCAGTTCTTC
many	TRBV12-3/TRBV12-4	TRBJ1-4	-	CASSRKSVEKLFF	TGTGCCAGCAGCCGGAAATCGGTTGAAAAACTGTTTTTT